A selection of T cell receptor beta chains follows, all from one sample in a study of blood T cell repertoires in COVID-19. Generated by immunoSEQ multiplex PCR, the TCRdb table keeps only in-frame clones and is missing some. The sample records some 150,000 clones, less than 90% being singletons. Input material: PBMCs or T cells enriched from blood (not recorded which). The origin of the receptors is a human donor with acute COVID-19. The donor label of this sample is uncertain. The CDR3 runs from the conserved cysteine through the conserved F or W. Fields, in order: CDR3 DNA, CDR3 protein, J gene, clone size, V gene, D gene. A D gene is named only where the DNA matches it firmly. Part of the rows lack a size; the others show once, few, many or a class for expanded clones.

TGTGCCAGCAGCTTAGGGACAGGGGGTGGGCAAGAGACCCAGTACTTC,CASSLGTGGGQETQYF,TRBJ2-5,.,TRBV11-3,TRBD1
TGTGCCAGCAGTCAGACAGAACTTTATGGCTACACCTTC,CASSQTELYGYTF,TRBJ1-2,.,TRBV2,.
TGTGCCAGTAGCCGAACACAGGGCAATGAGCAGTTCTTC,CASSRTQGNEQFF,TRBJ2-1,.,TRBV19,.
TGTGCCAGCAGCTTGTCGAACCAGGGGGCAGGCTATGGCTACACCTTC,CASSLSNQGAGYGYTF,TRBJ1-2,.,TRBV5-8,TRBD1
TGCGCCAGCAGCCCGCGGACAGGGAGACGTGATGGCTACACCTTC,CASSPRTGRRDGYTF,TRBJ1-2,.,TRBV5-1,TRBD1
TGTGCCAGCTCACCACCGTTTCTAGCGGGGAAAACAGATACGCAGTATTTT,CASSPPFLAGKTDTQYF,TRBJ2-3,few,TRBV18,TRBD2
TGCGCCAGCAGCTTAAAGACAGCAATCTTGGCAACTAATGAAAAACTGTTTTTT,CASSLKTAILATNEKLFF,TRBJ1-4,.,TRBV5-1,.
TGTGCCAGTAGTACCACTAGCGGGGGGTTATACGAGCAGTACTTC,CASSTTSGGLYEQYF,TRBJ2-7,.,TRBV19,TRBD2
TGTGCCAGCTCACCCGAGACTGGGACTAATGAAAAACTGTTTTTT,CASSPETGTNEKLFF,TRBJ1-4,.,TRBV18,.
TGTGCCAGTAGTATTCAAGGGACAGGGGGCGGCTACACCTTC,CASSIQGTGGGYTF,TRBJ1-2,.,TRBV19,TRBD1
TGTGCCAGCAGCCAGGACCACCTAGCGTTCAATGAGCAGTTCTTC,CASSQDHLAFNEQFF,TRBJ2-1,.,TRBV3-1/TRBV3-2,.
TGTGCCAGCAGGTACAGGGGGCTGAGCTCCTACGAGCAGTACTTC,CASRYRGLSSYEQYF,TRBJ2-7,.,TRBV2,TRBD1
TGCGCCAGCAGCTGGGGCAGGGAGGGCAATGAGCAGTTCTTC,CASSWGREGNEQFF,TRBJ2-1,.,TRBV5-1,TRBD2
TGTGCCAGCAGCCAAGAGAGTTTGAGACAGGGGAGCTATGGCTACACCTTC,CASSQESLRQGSYGYTF,TRBJ1-2,.,TRBV4-2,TRBD1
TGTGCCACCAGGGGGAGCGGGGGCTCCTACAATGAGCAGTTCTTC,CATRGSGGSYNEQFF,TRBJ2-1,.,TRBV24-1,TRBD2
TGTGCCAGCAGCCCTGCGGCTAGCGTTCCGGGGGAGCAGTTCTTC,CASSPAASVPGEQFF,TRBJ2-1,.,TRBV9,.
TGTGCCAGCAGCTTGAGGGGGCAACCCGGGGAGCTGTTTTTT,CASSLRGQPGELFF,TRBJ2-2,.,TRBV5-6,TRBD1
TGTGCCAGCAGCTTGGAGCCATACTCTGAAGCTTTCTTT,CASSLEPYSEAFF,TRBJ1-1,.,TRBV5-6,.
TGTGCCAGCAGTTACTCAGGAGTCGGTCAGCCCCAGCATTTT,CASSYSGVGQPQHF,TRBJ1-5,.,TRBV6-2/TRBV6-3,.
TGTGCCACCAGTGATTTTTCGCAGGGTGGCGATACGCAGTATTTT,CATSDFSQGGDTQYF,TRBJ2-3,.,TRBV24-1,.
TGTGCCTCCGGCGGGGGCCAAAACTACGAGCAGTACTTC,CASGGGQNYEQYF,TRBJ2-7,.,TRBV10-3,.
TGCAGCGTTGGCGGGATCACTGAAGCTTTCTTT,CSVGGITEAFF,TRBJ1-1,.,TRBV29-1,.
TGTGCCAGCAGCCAAGTAGCGGGGGTGGGAGGGGAGCAGTTCTTC,CASSQVAGVGGEQFF,TRBJ2-1,.,TRBV3-1/TRBV3-2,TRBD2
TGTGCCAGCAGCTCCACAGGTACCAATGAGCAGTTCTTC,CASSSTGTNEQFF,TRBJ2-1,.,TRBV11-3,.
TGCAGCGTTTCACTTCTTATGGATGGCTACACCTTC,CSVSLLMDGYTF,TRBJ1-2,once,TRBV29-1,.
TGTGCCAGCAGCTTATTGAAAGGGACAGCAAACACTGAAGCTTTCTTT,CASSLLKGTANTEAFF,TRBJ1-1,.,TRBV7-9,TRBD1
TGTGCCAGTAGTATGAGGGCAGGGGGCCCCTACGAGCAGTACTTC,CASSMRAGGPYEQYF,TRBJ2-7,.,TRBV19,TRBD1
TGCGCCAGCAGCTTGGGGACAGGGGGCCTAGGTGGCTACACCTTC,CASSLGTGGLGGYTF,TRBJ1-2,.,TRBV5-1,TRBD1
TGTGCCAGCAGCTTGCTGACTAGCGGGGGGGGTACCTCCTACAATGAGCAGTTCTTC,CASSLLTSGGGTSYNEQFF,TRBJ2-1,.,TRBV5-4,TRBD2